Listed here are 2 T cell receptor beta chains from one sample, sequenced in a study of T cell responses to AZD1222 COVID-19 vaccine. Sequenced by immunoSEQ multiplex PCR; TCRdb stores in-frame clones only, minus some. The table includes under 150,000 clones, about 93% detected once. The sequences come from peripheral blood, collected on day 0 of AZD1222 vaccination. All receptors come from an adult in good health.

This rearrangement joins TRBV7-6 to TRBJ2-5, with 7 nucleotides matching TRBD2. The CDR3 spans 14 residues. Germline V gives CDR1 SGHVS, CDR2 FNYEAQ. The ends lost 4 bases at V and 3 bases at J; junction bases unmatched: 5. CDR3 nucleotide sequence: TGTGCCAGCAGCTGGGGGGGAGGGAAAGAGACCCAGTACTTC. This codes for CASSWGGGKETQYF.

The chain recombines TRBV5-1 with TRBJ1-4; weak D call: TRBD1 (6 bases). V lost 3 bases and J 8 bases, leaving 11 bases between the germline ends. The CDR3 loop spans 13 amino acids. The germline CDR1 and CDR2 sequences are SGHRS and YFSETQ. CDR3 loop: CASSWLGGEKLFF. CDR3 bases: TGCGCCAGCAGCTGGCTCGGGGGCGAAAAACTGTTTTTT.